Shown below are 14 T cell receptor beta chains from a single sample sequenced in a study of blood T cell repertoires in COVID-19. Data came from immunoSEQ multiplex PCR; TCRdb stores just in-frame clones and leaves some out. The data contain more than 15,000 clones, roughly nine tenths of them seen just once; the ten biggest clones take up roughly 3.7%. The sequencing input was peripheral blood. All receptors derive from a human donor in a cohort sampled during active COVID-19.

This clone occurred a few times. The V call is TRBV27, the J call TRBJ1-5, with 8 positions matching TRBD1. The V gene end was trimmed by 4 bases and the J gene end by 2 bases; junction bases not matched to a gene: 10. Germline assignment: CDR1 MNHEY and CDR2 SMNVEV (reference sequence). The CDR3 spans 17 residues. The chain's CDR3 is CASSSDRVGKRNQPQHF. The DNA for the CDR3 is TGTGCCAGCAGTTCGGACAGGGTTGGGAAACGCAATCAGCCCCAGCATTTT.

This clone was picked up a small number of times. The rearrangement links TRBV6-1 to TRBJ2-5; D gene uncertain. The length of the CDR3 is 14 residues. Germline values: CDR1 MNHNS, CDR2 SASEGT. V gave up 1 base and J gave up 0 bases, with 6 bases separating them. As DNA, the CDR3 is TGTGCCAGCAGTGAAGTCATGTACCAAGAGACCCAGTACTTC. As protein: CASSEVMYQETQYF.

J is TRBJ2-7 and V is TRBV28; TRBD2 matches at 7 bases. This CDR3 comprises 15 residues. Germline CDR1 and CDR2: MDHEN and SYDVKM. J was trimmed by 1 base and V by 6 bases; bases with no gene match: 9. DNA of the CDR3: TGTGCCAGCAGCCGCGGGGGAGTGGGGTCCTACGAGCAGTACGTC. Amino acids: CASSRGGVGSYEQYV.

This clone has just one count. The chain uses TRBV15 and TRBJ2-2; D ambiguous. CDR1 LNHNV and CDR2 YYDKDF come from the germline V gene (reference sequence). The CDR3 consists of 16 residues. V lost 0 bases and J 5 bases, leaving 13 bases between the germline ends. The CDR3 reads CATSRDLSRATGELFF. The CDR3 DNA reads TGTGCCACCAGCAGAGATCTATCGAGAGCGACCGGGGAGCTGTTTTTT.

The J gene is TRBJ2-3, the V gene TRBV10-3, with 15 bases aligning to TRBD2. The CDR3 contains 16 residues. J gave up 6 bases and V 5 bases, and 6 bases lay outside the gene matches. CDR1 and CDR2 (germline): ENHRY, SYGVKD. CDR3: CAISQGLAGGTDTQYF. CDR3 nucleotide sequence: TGTGCCATCAGTCAGGGACTAGCGGGGGGTACCGATACGCAGTATTTT.

The rearrangement joins TRBV5-5 to TRBJ2-1, with 12 bases lining up with TRBD2. The CDR3 covers 16 residues. CDR1 and CDR2 (germline): SGHKS, YYEKEE (reference sequence). V lost 0 bases and J lost 9; bases outside the gene matches: 7. The CDR3 nucleotides are TGTGCCAGCAGCTTGGGAGGGACTAGCGGGCTGGCTGAGCAGTTCTTC. Amino acids: CASSLGGTSGLAEQFF.

The chain joins TRBV5-1 to TRBJ2-2; D unresolved. The germline V gene encodes CDR1 SGHRS and CDR2 YFSETQ. V was clipped by 1 base and J by 6 bases, with 7 bases between them. The CDR3 sequence is 13 residues long. The CDR3 region is CASSLLESGELFF. DNA of the CDR3: TGCGCCAGCAGCTTGTTGGAGTCCGGGGAGCTGTTTTTT.

V usage is TRBV30 and J usage is TRBJ1-2; 10 nucleotides align to TRBD1. This CDR3 region has 17 residues. The trim removed 3 bases at V and 2 bases at J, leaving 12 bases unmatched. Germline V gene lookup returns CDR1 GTSNPN and CDR2 SVGIG (reference sequence). The CDR3 region is CAWRIPGTGESNYGYTF. CDR3 DNA sequence: TGTGCCTGGAGGATCCCCGGGACAGGGGAATCCAACTATGGCTACACCTTC. Based on the CDR3 plus reference TRBV30 and TRBJ1-2, the full variable domain is SQTIHQWPATLVQPVGSPLSLECTVEGTSNPNLYWYRQAAGRGLQLLFYSVGIGQISSEVPQNLSASRPQDRQFILSSKKLLLSDSGFYLCAWRIPGTGESNYGYTFGSGTRLTVV.

The chain uses TRBV5-1 and TRBJ2-3, with a weak D call TRBD2 (5 bases). The V and J ends lost 7 bases and 5 bases respectively, with 17 bases between them. CDR3 length equals 14 residues. Germline V gene sequence: CDR1 SGHRS, CDR2 YFSETQ. Written as DNA, the CDR3 is TGCGCCAGCCATTCGTACGGGAAGGAAGATACGCAGTATTTT. Protein: CASHSYGKEDTQYF.

About this clone: The junction differs from germline at one of its ends, possibly a read error. The rearrangement uses TRBV7-7 and TRBJ2-1; 14 positions agree with TRBD2. CDR3 length: 16 residues. Germline CDR1 is SSHAT and CDR2 is FNYEAQ (reference sequence). CDR3 in amino acids: CASSPTSGGGPNEQFF. The CDR3 nucleotides are TGTGCTAGCAGCCCGACTAGCGGGGGGGGACCGAATGAGCAGTTCTTC.

The rearrangement uses TRBV14 and TRBJ2-7; 14 nucleotides agree with TRBD2. The germline V gene has CDR1 SGHDN and CDR2 FVKESK. Trimming removed 1 base from V and 5 bases from J; junction bases left unmatched: 4. CDR3 length: 16 amino acids. The CDR3 DNA reads as TGTGCCAGCAGCCAAGGGGGACTAGCGGGAGTCGACGAGCAGTACGTC. This codes for CASSQGGLAGVDEQYV.

J is TRBJ2-7 and V is TRBV29-1, with 7 bases lining up with TRBD1. Unmatched junction bases numbered 19, after V lost 4 bases and J lost 7 bases. This CDR3 has 16 amino acids. The germline CDR1 and CDR2 sequences are SQVTM and ANQGSEA. The CDR3 spells CSVGWNPWTGIREQYV. The CDR3 coding sequence is TGCAGCGTTGGATGGAACCCTTGGACAGGAATACGGGAGCAGTACGTC.

This chain connects TRBV27 to TRBJ1-1; D may be TRBD1 (6 bases). Germline loops: CDR1 MNHEY, CDR2 SMNVEV (reference sequence). V shed 5 bases and J shed 11 bases, with 15 bases lying between them. The CDR3 spans 12 residues. The CDR3 bases are TGTGCCAGCAGTGCGACAGGTTCGCCTGCTTTCTTT. Protein product: CASSATGSPAFF.

The CDR3, as DNA: TGTGCTAGTGGTTTGGGAACAGGGGTGGGTGAAAAACTGTTTTTT. The encoded protein is CASGLGTGVGEKLFF. The rearrangement uses TRBV12-5 and TRBJ1-4; 7 positions agree with TRBD1. V trimming: 1 base; J trimming: 7 bases; junction bases outside the gene matches: 6. The CDR3 spans 15 residues. Germline CDR1 and CDR2: LGHNT and FRNRAP. Full variable domain (outside the CDR3, taken from reference TRBV12-5 and TRBJ1-4): DARVTQTPRHKVTEMGQEVTMRCQPILGHNTVFWYRQTMMQGLELLAYFRNRAPLDDSGMPKDRFSAEMPDATLATLKIQPSEPRDSAVYFCASGLGTGVGEKLFFGSGTQLSVL.